This T cell receptor (beta chain) was recovered during a study of shared clonotypes between healthy human individuals. Trimming cost V 6 bases and J 2 bases, with 11 bases left between them. Germline values: CDR1 MDHEN, CDR2 SYDVKM. The CDR3 runs 14 residues. Study results and limitations: The small donor group covered limited genetic and exposure diversity. With four donors compared, 4% to 5.5% of naive CD4 clonotypes were shared.

To note about this clone: Its antigen remains unidentified.

TCRdb keeps only in-frame clones here, not all; method: immunoSEQ multiplex PCR. The sample lists around 100,000 clones; 67% were seen once. The chain is built from TRBV28 and TRBJ1-5; maybe TRBD1 (6 bases). This receptor was identified in a woman aged 30 to 39 in good health. The specimen was memory CD8+ T cells sorted from blood. Subset defined: CD45RO+ cells pooled with CCR7-negative TemRA cells. The CDR3 DNA reads TGTGCCAGCAGGGACCACAGGGGCAATCAGCCCCAGCATTTT. Its protein product is CASRDHRGNQPQHF.